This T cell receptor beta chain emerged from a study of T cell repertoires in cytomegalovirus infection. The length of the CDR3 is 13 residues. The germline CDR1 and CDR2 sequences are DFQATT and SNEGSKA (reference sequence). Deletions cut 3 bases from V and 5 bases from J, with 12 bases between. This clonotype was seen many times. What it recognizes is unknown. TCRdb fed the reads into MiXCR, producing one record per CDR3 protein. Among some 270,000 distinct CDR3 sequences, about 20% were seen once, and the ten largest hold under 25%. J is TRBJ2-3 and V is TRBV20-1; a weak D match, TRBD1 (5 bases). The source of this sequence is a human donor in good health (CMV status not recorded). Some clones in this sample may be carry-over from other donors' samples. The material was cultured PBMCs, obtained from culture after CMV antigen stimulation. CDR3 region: CSASMGRKDTQYF. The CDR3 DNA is TGCAGTGCTAGTATGGGGCGGAAAGATACGCAGTATTTT.